This T cell receptor beta chain is from a study of lymphopenia after photon versus proton radiotherapy. The CDR3 covers 13 residues. Losses at the gene ends were 3 bases for V and 5 bases for J; bases not matched to a gene: 3. The germline gives CDR1 LNHDA, CDR2 SQIVND (reference sequence). Study-level results: Better survival with proton therapy was suggested as possible, not demonstrated.

Points on this clone: The antigen is undetermined.

Produced via immunoSEQ multiplex PCR; TCRdb's table is partial and in-frame only. Here the sample spans about 4,900 clones, roughly 88% being singletons. The clonotype was recovered from a man older than 75 with cholangiocarcinoma. Sample: peripheral blood, taken from a patient treated with photon-based radiotherapy. J is TRBJ1-2 and V is TRBV19; TRBD1 agrees at 7 bases. Here the CDR3 DNA reads TGTGCCAGTAGTATCCCGGGACAGTATGGCTACACCTTC. Protein sequence: CASSIPGQYGYTF.